This T cell receptor (beta chain) was sequenced during a study of post-analysis software for immune sequencing data. Overall study context: Disease trajectories encompassed relapsing-remitting, secondary progressive and progressive-relapsing multiple sclerosis.

This CDR3 region has 18 residues. The trim removed 5 bases at V and 3 bases at J, leaving 13 bases unmatched. Germline assignment: CDR1 SEHNR and CDR2 FQNEAQ (reference sequence). Whole-study results and caveats: There were about 5 TRBV segments more frequent in patients than controls, and TRBV5-6, TRBV5-1 and TRBV20-1 were among them. Among multiple sclerosis patients, normalized Chao1 diversity was significantly below that of controls.

As concerns this clonotype: What it binds is not known.

Unique-molecular-identifier-tagged TCR beta cDNA libraries were used. TCRdb redid the calling of the PCR reads with MiXCR, one entry per CDR3 protein. The sample has more than 500,000 distinct CDR3 sequences; less than 40% are singletons. This chain uses TRBV7-9 with TRBJ2-6; 7 positions match TRBD1. The sample comprised blood. This sequence was found in a girl under 18 with multiple sclerosis. The CDR3 here is CASSHRTGRTHGANVLTF. DNA of the CDR3: TGTGCCAGCAGCCACAGGACAGGCCGTACCCATGGGGCCAACGTCCTGACTTTC.